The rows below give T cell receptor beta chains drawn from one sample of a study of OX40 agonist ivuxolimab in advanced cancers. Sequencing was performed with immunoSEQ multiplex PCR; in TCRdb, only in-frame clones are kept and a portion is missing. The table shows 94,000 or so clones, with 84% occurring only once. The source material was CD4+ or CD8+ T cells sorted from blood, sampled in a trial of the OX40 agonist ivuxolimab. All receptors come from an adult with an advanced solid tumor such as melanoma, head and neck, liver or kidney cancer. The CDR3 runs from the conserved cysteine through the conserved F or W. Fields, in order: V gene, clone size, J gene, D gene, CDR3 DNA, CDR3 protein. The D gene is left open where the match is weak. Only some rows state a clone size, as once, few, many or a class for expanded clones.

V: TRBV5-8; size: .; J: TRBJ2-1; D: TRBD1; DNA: TGTGCCAGCAGCCGGGGACAGGGAGGACCAAATGAGCAGTTCTTC; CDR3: CASSRGQGGPNEQFF
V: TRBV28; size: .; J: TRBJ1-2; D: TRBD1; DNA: TGTGCCAGTCGCCAGGGGGCTGTTGGCTACACCTTC; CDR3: CASRQGAVGYTF
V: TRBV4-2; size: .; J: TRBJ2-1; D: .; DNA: TGTGCCAGCAGCCAAGATGGGCCCCAGCGGGCGGTCAATGAGCAGTTCTTC; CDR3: CASSQDGPQRAVNEQFF
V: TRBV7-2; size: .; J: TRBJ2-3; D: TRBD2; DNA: TGTGCCAGCAGCTTACAGCGGGGGGTCGGCACAGATACGCAGTATTTT; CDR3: CASSLQRGVGTDTQYF
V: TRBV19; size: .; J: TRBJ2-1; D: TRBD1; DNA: TGTGCCAGTAGTGACAGCATCGGGACAGGCCAGTTCTTC; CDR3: CASSDSIGTGQFF
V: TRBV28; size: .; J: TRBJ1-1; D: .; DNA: TGTGCCAGCGGGAGAGGGGGGGAGATTGGCACTGAAGCTTTCTTT; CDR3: CASGRGGEIGTEAFF
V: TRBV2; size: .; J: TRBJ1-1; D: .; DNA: TGTGCCAGCAAGGGGGGAGACACTGAAGCTTTCTTT; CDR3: CASKGGDTEAFF
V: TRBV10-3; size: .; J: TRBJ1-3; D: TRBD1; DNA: TGTGCCATCAGTGGCCCGGACAGGGCCACTGGAAACACCATATATTTT; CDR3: CAISGPDRATGNTIYF
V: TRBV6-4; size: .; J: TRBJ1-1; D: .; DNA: TGTGCCAGCAGTGACACATCCAAAGATTTGAACACTGAAGCTTTCTTT; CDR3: CASSDTSKDLNTEAFF
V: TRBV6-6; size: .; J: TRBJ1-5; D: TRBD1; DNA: TGTGCCAGCAGCCCTGGACAGGGGGCCAGCAATCAGCCCCAGCATTTT; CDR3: CASSPGQGASNQPQHF
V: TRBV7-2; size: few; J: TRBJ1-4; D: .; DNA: TGTGCCAGCAGGGGAGGGGCTAATGAAAAACTGTTTTTT; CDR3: CASRGGANEKLFF
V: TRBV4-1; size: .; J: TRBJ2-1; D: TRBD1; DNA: TGCGCCAGCAGCCTTATGCCGGGACAGGGATACAATGAGCAGTTCTTC; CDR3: CASSLMPGQGYNEQFF
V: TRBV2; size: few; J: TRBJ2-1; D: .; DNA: TGTGCGAGCCCCTTGAGCTCCTACAATGAGCAGTTCTTC; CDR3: CASPLSSYNEQFF
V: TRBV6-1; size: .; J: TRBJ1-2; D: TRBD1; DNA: TGTGCCAGCACCTACAACAGGGGAGTGGATGGCTACACCTTC; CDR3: CASTYNRGVDGYTF
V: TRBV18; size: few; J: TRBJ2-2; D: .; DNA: TGTGCCAGCTCAGGGGACGTCACCGGGGAGCTGTTTTTT; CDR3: CASSGDVTGELFF